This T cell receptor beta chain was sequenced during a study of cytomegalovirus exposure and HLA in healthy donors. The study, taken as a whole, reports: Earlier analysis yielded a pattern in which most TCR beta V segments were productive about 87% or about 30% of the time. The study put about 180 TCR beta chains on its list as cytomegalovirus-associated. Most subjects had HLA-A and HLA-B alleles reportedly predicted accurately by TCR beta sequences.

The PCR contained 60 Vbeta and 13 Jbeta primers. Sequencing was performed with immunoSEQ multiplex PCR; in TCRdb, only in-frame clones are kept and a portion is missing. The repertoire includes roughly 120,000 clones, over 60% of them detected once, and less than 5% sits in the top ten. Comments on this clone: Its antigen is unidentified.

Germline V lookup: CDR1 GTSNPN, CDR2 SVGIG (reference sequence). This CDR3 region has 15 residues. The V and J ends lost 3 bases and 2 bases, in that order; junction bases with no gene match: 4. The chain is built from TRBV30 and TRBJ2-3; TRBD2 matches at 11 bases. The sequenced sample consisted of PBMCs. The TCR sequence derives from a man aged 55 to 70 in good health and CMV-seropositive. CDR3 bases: TGTGCCTGGAGGCCGGGACTAGCGGTCACAGATACGCAGTATTTT. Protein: CAWRPGLAVTDTQYF.